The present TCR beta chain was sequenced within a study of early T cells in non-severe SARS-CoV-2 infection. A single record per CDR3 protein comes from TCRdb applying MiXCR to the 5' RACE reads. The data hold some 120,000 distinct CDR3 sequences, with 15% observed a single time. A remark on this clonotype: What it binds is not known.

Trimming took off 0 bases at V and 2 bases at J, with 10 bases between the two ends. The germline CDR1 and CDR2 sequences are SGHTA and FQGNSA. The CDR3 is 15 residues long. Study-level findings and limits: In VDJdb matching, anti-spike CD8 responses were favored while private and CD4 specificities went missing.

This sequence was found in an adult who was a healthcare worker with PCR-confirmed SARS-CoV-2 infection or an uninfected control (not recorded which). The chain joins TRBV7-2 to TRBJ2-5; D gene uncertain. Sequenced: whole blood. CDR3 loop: CASSLAVGGQETQYF. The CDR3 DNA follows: TGTGCCAGCAGCTTAGCCGTTGGCGGTCAAGAGACCCAGTACTTC. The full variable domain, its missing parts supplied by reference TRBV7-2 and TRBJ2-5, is GAGVSQSPSNKVTEKGKDVELRCDPISGHTALYWYRQSLGQGLEFLIYFQGNSAPDKSGLPSDRFSAERTGGSVSTLTIQRTQQEDSAVYLCASSLAVGGQETQYFGPGTRLLVL.